The T cell receptor (beta chain) under discussion was sequenced for a study of cytomegalovirus exposure and HLA in healthy donors (dated by TCRdb to 2016 to 2017). In terms of the full investigation: In an earlier analysis of 550 to 750 of the donors, 276 Gb of sequence data and 90 million to 130 million unique TCR beta sequences from roughly 200 million T cells were reported. Roughly 300 gigabases of sequencing data and roughly 90 million unique TCR sequences were included in an early release covering roughly 700 HLA-typed donors. The genetic ancestry cluster associated with self-reported Caucasian donors included over 80% of the approximately 400 genotyped donors. The study aimed to test whether signatures of past pathogen exposure could be identified by cataloging public T cell receptors. The study used immunosequencing to profile the T cell repertoires of about 670 subjects and linked those repertoires to cytomegalovirus serostatus. A separate validation cohort of 90 to 150 different subjects was used in addition to the approximately 670-subject first cohort. To predict cytomegalovirus infection status, the study brought together high-throughput TCR immunosequencing, statistical association of individual TCRs with disease status, and machine learning. A later analysis re-examined previously published TCR beta repertoires from around 670 donors and added high-resolution HLA genotyping to investigate patterns of TCR occurrence. In the later analysis, no new phenotypic data were used to find candidate immune exposures; instead, reliance was placed on TCR beta sequences and their occurrence across donors. An earlier analysis of some 500 of the donors used high-throughput TCR beta sequencing to judge whether each TCR beta V gene segment behaved as functional or pseudogenic. Donor age, sex, ethnicity and CMV serostatus were compiled together with the repertoire data. A later genetic analysis used genome-wide SNP genotypes for about 65% of the 666 donors, treating that subset as a discovery cohort. All discovery cohort repertoires had been generated using a single sequencing platform. HLA typing covered class I and class II loci at four-digit resolution. Typing coverage varied by locus: 629-630 donors for A, B, C, DRB1 and DQB1; 522 for DQA1; more than 600 for DPA1; approximately 470 for DPB1. Because of strong linkage in the cohort, roughly five DR-DQ haplotypes were treated as single units for association and clustering. Among roughly 400 genotyped donors of the cohort, an average of around 240,000 unique TCR beta nucleotide sequences was sequenced per donor, of which roughly 18% were non-productive.

This clone was seen just once. What antigen it recognizes has not been identified. The record has no base qualities; no much larger clone is one base away. There are 13 amino acids in the CDR3, from cysteine to phenylalanine inclusive. Just CDR3 DNA is preserved here, 39 bases in frame from base 1. Ends trimmed: V by 6 bases, J by 7 bases; bases unmatched to a gene: 3. The germline V gene yields ENHRY for CDR1 and SYGVKD for CDR2. Libraries were constructed by the immunoSEQ multiplex PCR assay. For the multiplex PCR, a mixture combining 60 forward primers for TCR Vbeta segments and 13 reverse primers for TCR Jbeta segments was used. Amplification of the CDR3 region of rearranged TCR beta genes was performed with a multiplex PCR assay on genomic DNA. The amplified TCR beta libraries were sequenced on the Illumina HiSeq System as 87-base-pair reads. From the authors' description of their analysis: A later analysis counted tens of millions of unique TCR beta chains across the 666 repertoires, and approximately 11 million of these chains were shared by at least two donors. Raw reads were error-corrected and collapsed into unique sequences by a nearest-neighbor algorithm in which closely related sequences were merged to remove PCR and sequencing errors. V, D and J gene segments were assigned by aligning CDR3 sequences to IMGT reference sequences. For a sequence to be retained, a match of at least six nucleotides to both a V gene segment and a J gene segment was required. Rearrangements were called productive when the CDR3 lacked stop codons and stayed in frame with V and J; all others were non-productive. Following IMGT convention, CDR3 was defined as the stretch from the second conserved V-encoded cysteine up to the conserved J-encoded phenylalanine. The earlier analysis of about 640 of the donors excluded any sequence lacking an unambiguous match to a single V gene segment. An earlier analysis of almost 600 of the donors classified V segments as functional when productive rearrangements were above 56.7% and as segregating when the standard deviation between donors was above 5%. A statistical classification framework was built for diagnosing cytomegalovirus status from the catalog of TCR beta chain sequences. In a later analysis, TCR nucleotide sequences were compared against IMGT/GENE-DB human TR gene sequences so that V and J genes could be assigned. Using the TCRdist pipeline, a later analysis assigned CDR3 sequences along with most-parsimonious VDJ recombination scenarios. In a later analysis, each TCR beta chain was defined by its CDR3 amino acid sequence together with its V-gene family, and reads without a unique V-gene family were excluded. In a later analysis, 450 to 600 highly shared, low-generation-probability nucleotide sequences were removed to address suspected cross-contamination and a sequencing artifact. In a later analysis, a clonal expansion index for each public chain was calculated from normalized within-repertoire ranks of inferred template counts. Generation probabilities in a later analysis came from a VDJ recombination model fitted to out-of-frame rearrangements, and those results were checked against IGoR. In a later analysis, TCR-TCR, TCR-HLA and TCR-CMV co-occurrence was scored with hypergeometric tests, and a repertoire-size bias correction was applied to TCR pairs. In a later analysis, false discovery rates were estimated by permuting HLA or CMV assignments 20 times. A later analysis grouped co-occurring TCRs with DBSCAN, adding TCRdist sequence similarity when clustering within HLA-allele-positive subsets. For co-occurrence clustering, repertoires with fewer than 30,000 or more than 120,000 public chains were excluded, along with 4 to 6 repertoires with anomalous nucleotide sharing. The immuneACCESS repertoire file appears here via TCRdb, limited to in-frame rearrangements. These files lack a portion of the clones; in checked studies, under half of the deficit traces to unresolved V genes, and the cause of the others is not known. That table gives V, J and clone size, and the DNA gave D and trimming. This sample comprises some 200,000 clones, 81% of them detected only once. Around 4% of the sample belongs to the ten largest clones.

Summary of the overall study and its limitations: Roughly uniform sequencing depth across donors was assumed in presence/absence analyses, although this assumption may not hold. In an earlier analysis of approximately 590 of the donors, most TCR beta V segments appeared in productive rearrangements about 90% or about 30% of the time, broadly matching IMGT annotations. Some IMGT-functional V segments, including TRBV6-2 and TRBV6-3, could not be told apart with the 87-base-pair reads, so those segments were excluded. The earlier analysis of 450 to 700 of the donors excluded some 16 rarely observed V segments, including chromosome 9 orphons, because counts were too low. V-gene and J-gene trimming of TCR beta chains was associated with a missense DCLRE1C variant in a later genetic analysis, and the association was replicated in an independent cohort. Compared with equally common non-associated chains, HLA-associated TCR beta chains in a later analysis were more clonally expanded and had lower generation probabilities. According to a later analysis, most CMV-associated TCR beta chains appeared to be HLA-restricted, and the HLA associations seemed to be driven largely by CMV exposure. Most TCR sequences were observed very rarely across donors, whereas some public TCRs were present in many individuals. The study gave a list of 150 to 200 TCR beta chains associated with cytomegalovirus. In vitro tests confirmed that a few of the cytomegalovirus-associated TCR beta chains recognize cytomegalovirus antigens. Linkage disequilibrium might explain the correlated functional status among segregating V segments, but an unknown experimental factor could not be excluded. At a false discovery rate of 0.05, a later analysis linked 16,000 or so TCR beta sequences to specific HLA alleles. Only TCR beta chains were sequenced in this cohort, and the absence of alpha or paired-chain data limited detectable features. A group of highly shared sequence variants was considered likely to be a technical artifact of the sequencing pipeline. Immune exposure information for the cohort was limited to CMV serostatus. The classifier was reported to diagnose cytomegalovirus status with high specificity and sensitivity in both the original cohort and the validation cohort. The authors suggested that the approach could potentially be extended to other disease states and immunological phenotypes. According to a later genetic analysis, donors in an Asian-associated ancestry cluster had fewer N-insertions in productive TCRs than the approximately 610-donor mean. In a later analysis, TCR association rates were found to vary across HLA loci, with the most associated TCRs seen for DRB1 alleles and the fewest for HLA-C alleles. Because some donors lacked HLA typing at each locus, the association tests relied only on the typed subset. Several of the top co-occurrence clusters appeared to be linked to parvovirus B19, influenza, CMV and Epstein-Barr virus, according to a later analysis. A further reported finding was that TCR beta sequences accurately predicted the HLA-A and HLA-B alleles for most subjects in the first cohort. When HLA alleles, especially DR and DQ, strongly co-occurred, TCR associations were difficult to assign to individual alleles.

The cohort was made up of roughly 670 healthy bone marrow donors. All cohort members were sampled while nominally healthy, although unrecorded immune exposures were likely present. The donor tested CMV seronegative, placing the donor among the 352 seronegative members of the cohort. Every donor gave a peripheral blood sample, and the peripheral blood mononuclear cells from that sample were used for TCR beta sequencing. The Qiagen DNeasy Blood Extraction Kit was used to extract genomic DNA from the blood cell samples. The sample consisted of PBMCs. Recombination linked TRBV10-3 to TRBJ2-1; 10 central nucleotides agree with TRBD2. The clonotype was recovered from a man in his fifties in good health and CMV-seronegative. DNA sequence: TGTGCCATCAGCGGACTAGCGGATAATGAGCAGTTCTTC. Its translation is CAISGLADNEQFF.